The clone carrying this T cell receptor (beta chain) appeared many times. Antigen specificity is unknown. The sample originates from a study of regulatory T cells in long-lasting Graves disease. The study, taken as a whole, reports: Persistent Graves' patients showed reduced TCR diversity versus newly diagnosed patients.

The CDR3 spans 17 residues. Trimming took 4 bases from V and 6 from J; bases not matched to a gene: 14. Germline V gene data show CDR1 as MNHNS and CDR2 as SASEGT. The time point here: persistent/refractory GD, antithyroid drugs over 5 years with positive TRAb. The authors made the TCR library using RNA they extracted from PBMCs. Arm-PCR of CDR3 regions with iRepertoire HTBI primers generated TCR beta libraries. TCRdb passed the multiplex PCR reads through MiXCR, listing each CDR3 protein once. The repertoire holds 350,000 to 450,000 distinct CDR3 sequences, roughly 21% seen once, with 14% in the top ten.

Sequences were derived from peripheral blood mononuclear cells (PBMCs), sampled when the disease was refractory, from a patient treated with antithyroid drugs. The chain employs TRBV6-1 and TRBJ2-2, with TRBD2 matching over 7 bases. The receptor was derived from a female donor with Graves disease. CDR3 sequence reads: CASSGVTVVAGAGELFF. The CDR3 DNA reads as TGTGCCAGCAGTGGAGTTACGGTGGTGGCGGGGGCCGGGGAGCTGTTTTTT.